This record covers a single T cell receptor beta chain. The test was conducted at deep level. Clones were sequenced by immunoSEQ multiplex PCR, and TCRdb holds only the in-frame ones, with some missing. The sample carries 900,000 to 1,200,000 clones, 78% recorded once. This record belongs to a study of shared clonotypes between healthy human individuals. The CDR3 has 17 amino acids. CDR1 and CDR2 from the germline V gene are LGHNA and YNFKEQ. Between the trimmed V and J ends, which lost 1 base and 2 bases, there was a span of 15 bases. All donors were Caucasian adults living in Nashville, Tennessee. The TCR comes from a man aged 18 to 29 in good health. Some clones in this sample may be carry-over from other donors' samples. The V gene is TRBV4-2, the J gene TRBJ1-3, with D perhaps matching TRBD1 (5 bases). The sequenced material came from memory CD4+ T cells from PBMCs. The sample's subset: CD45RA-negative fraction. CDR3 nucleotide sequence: TGTGCCAGCAGCCAAGGGGCGAGGGGTGCTACTGGAAACACCATATATTTT. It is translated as CASSQGARGATGNTIYF.